Included here is one T cell receptor beta chain sequence, with context. In the original processing: Amplification from reference gene primers served as the basis for estimated nucleated cell counts. Clones were read by immunoSEQ multiplex PCR, and TCRdb kept only the in-frame ones, dropping some. V and J calls and clone size come straight from that table; D and trimming were deduced from the DNA. This sample has over 150,000 clones, with over 70% found just once. This sample is part of a study of blood T cell repertoires in COVID-19. Turning to the study itself: The samples span acute and convalescent COVID-19 from the United States, Italy and Spain. T cells, B-cell-depleted T cells, or PBMCs provided the cDNA or gDNA that served as material.

The CDR3 is made up of 14 amino acids. V was pared by 2 bases and J by 10 bases, with 16 bases between. Germline-derived CDR1 and CDR2 are SGHNT and YYREEE (reference sequence). Sequencing input: peripheral blood. The clonotype originates from a man aged 70 or older with acute or convalescent COVID-19. V is TRBV5-4 and J is TRBJ2-1, with D possibly matching TRBD2 (5 bases). In DNA, the CDR3 is TGTGCCAGCAGCTTTGGACTGCCCAAGCGGGAGCAGTTCTTC. Amino acid sequence: CASSFGLPKREQFF.